This TCR beta chain was retrieved from a study of blood T cell repertoires in COVID-19. On the study more broadly: The United States, Italy and Spain supplied acute and convalescent COVID-19 samples. Sources were T cells, B-cell-depleted T cells, or PBMCs; the material itself was cDNA or gDNA.

Authors' analysis steps: By means of reference gene primer amplification, nucleated cell counts were estimated. Data came from immunoSEQ multiplex PCR; TCRdb stores just in-frame clones and leaves some out. Clone size and V and J calls were adopted from that table, with D and trimming inferred from the DNA. The sample shows under 150,000 clones, 85% to 90% of them seen only once. There are 15 residues in the CDR3. Trimming took 6 bases from V and 1 from J, leaving 16 bases between them. The germline V gene encodes CDR1 KGHSH and CDR2 LQKENI. Input material: peripheral blood. The TCR was taken from a man in his fifties with acute or convalescent COVID-19. The rearrangement uses TRBV18 and TRBJ2-7; tentative D call: TRBD2 (5 bases). The DNA of the CDR3 is TGTGCCAGCTCCCCATTACCGGGGTCTTCCTACGAGCAGTACTTC. Encoded protein: CASSPLPGSSYEQYF.